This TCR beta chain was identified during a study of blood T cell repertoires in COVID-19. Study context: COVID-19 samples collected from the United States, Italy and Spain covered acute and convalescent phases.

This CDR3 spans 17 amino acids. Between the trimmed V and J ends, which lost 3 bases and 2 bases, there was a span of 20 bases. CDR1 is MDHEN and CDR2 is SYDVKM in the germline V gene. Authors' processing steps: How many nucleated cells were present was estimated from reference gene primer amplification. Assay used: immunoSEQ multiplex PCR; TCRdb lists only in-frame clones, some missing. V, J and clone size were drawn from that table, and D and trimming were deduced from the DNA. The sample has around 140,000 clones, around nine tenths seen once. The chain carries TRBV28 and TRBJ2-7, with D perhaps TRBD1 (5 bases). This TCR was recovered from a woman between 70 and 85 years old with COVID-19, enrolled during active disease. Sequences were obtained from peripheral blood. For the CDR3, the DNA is TGTGCCAGCAGTTTGGCCCATAGGTTTGGGGCTACCTACGAGCAGTACTTC. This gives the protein CASSLAHRFGATYEQYF.